This T cell receptor (beta chain) was retrieved from a study of glioma-infiltrating T cells after dendritic cell vaccination (dated by TCRdb to about 2016). Some background on the complete study: The cohort included around 15 glioblastoma patients drawn from Phase I and II dendritic cell vaccination trials, of whom 9 were newly diagnosed and 6 had recurrent disease. Survival after dendritic cell vaccination was correlated with TCR sequencing metrics such as TIL content and the overlap between tumor and blood repertoires. Three intradermal dendritic cell vaccine injections were administered to patients at biweekly intervals in the arm below the axilla. The vaccine was prepared from monocyte-derived dendritic cells that were cultured for approximately seven days with IL-4 and GM-CSF and then pulsed overnight with autologous tumor lysate. Between the early 2000s and the early 2010s, the patients were given dendritic cell vaccination pulsed with autologous tumor lysate. In glioblastoma patients vaccinated with dendritic cells, deep sequencing of TCR beta CDR3 regions served to measure tumor-infiltrating lymphocyte content and to compare repertoires between tumor and blood. Results and caveats for the whole study, not just this receptor: The cohort was small and heterogeneous, with few patients having full blood and tumor sets and even fewer initial-recurrent tumor pairs. After dendritic cell vaccination, a higher estimated pretreatment TIL content predicted longer time to progression and overall survival. The TCR overlap response model with three groups was called speculative and said to need prospective validation. No direct relationship between TCR clonality and survival was found, suggesting that a diverse polyclonal response may matter.

As concerns this clone: This receptor's antigen is unknown. The sample holds no much larger clone one base away, and base qualities are not on file.

The time point label for this specimen denotes: after dendritic cell vaccination, including at tumor progression/relapse. Patients were selected on the basis of adequate residual fresh-frozen tumor tissue and more than two years of available survival data. An isocitrate dehydrogenase mutation was not carried by any of the glioblastoma patients, although molecular status was otherwise variable. PBMC were collected before vaccination, two weeks after the third vaccination, and at tumor progression if tumor progression occurred. The Qiagen DNeasy Blood extraction Kit was used to extract genomic DNA. Using the immunoSEQ assay, TCRB CDR3 regions were amplified from about 1.9 micrograms of genomic DNA, or from all available DNA when less than that was on hand. Multiplex PCR used 60 forward primers for TCR V beta segments and 13 reverse primers for J beta segments. Synthetic control templates were spiked into each sample at limiting dilution to estimate reads per starting template. The Illumina HiSeq System generated 87 bp sequencing reads. The original pipeline was this. PCR and sequencing errors were removed by a nearest neighbor algorithm that merged closely related sequences. TCR overlap was measured as the percentage of unique tumor TCR beta sequences also present in the same patient's peripheral blood. The source is immuneACCESS, and TCRdb retained only in-frame sequences with V and J called. Part of the clones is not carried over; for the studies checked, unresolved V genes explain less than half of this, and the remainder is unexplained. That table supplies the V and J calls and clone size; D and trimming were determined from the DNA. The sample table contains approximately 99,000 clones; only one count was recorded for around 80% of them. The top ten clones comprise under 6.5% of the sample.

Sequenced material: blood, taken after dendritic cell vaccination. This receptor was obtained from a human donor with glioblastoma.

This receptor has the CDR3 CASSVAGVHHIGELFF. The DNA sequence reads TGTGCCAGCAGCGTAGCGGGAGTCCATCATATCGGGGAGCTGTTTTTT. The chain is made from TRBV9 and TRBJ2-2; TRBD2 is possibly the D segment (6 matching bases). The CDR3, from cysteine to phenylalanine, totals 16 residues. This entry keeps only the CDR3 DNA: 48 bases, framed from base 1. The V and J ends are trimmed by 0 bases and 7 bases, leaving 16 bases between them. CDR1 and CDR2 were assigned from the germline V gene as SGDLS and YYNGEE. With all but the CDR3 taken from the reference TRBV9 and TRBJ2-2 genes, the full variable domain is: DSGVTQTPKHLITATGQRVTLRCSPRSGDLSVYWYQQSLDQGLQFLIQYYNGEERAKGNILERFSAQQFPDLHSELNLSSLELGDSALYFCASSVAGVHHIGELFFGEGSRLTVL.